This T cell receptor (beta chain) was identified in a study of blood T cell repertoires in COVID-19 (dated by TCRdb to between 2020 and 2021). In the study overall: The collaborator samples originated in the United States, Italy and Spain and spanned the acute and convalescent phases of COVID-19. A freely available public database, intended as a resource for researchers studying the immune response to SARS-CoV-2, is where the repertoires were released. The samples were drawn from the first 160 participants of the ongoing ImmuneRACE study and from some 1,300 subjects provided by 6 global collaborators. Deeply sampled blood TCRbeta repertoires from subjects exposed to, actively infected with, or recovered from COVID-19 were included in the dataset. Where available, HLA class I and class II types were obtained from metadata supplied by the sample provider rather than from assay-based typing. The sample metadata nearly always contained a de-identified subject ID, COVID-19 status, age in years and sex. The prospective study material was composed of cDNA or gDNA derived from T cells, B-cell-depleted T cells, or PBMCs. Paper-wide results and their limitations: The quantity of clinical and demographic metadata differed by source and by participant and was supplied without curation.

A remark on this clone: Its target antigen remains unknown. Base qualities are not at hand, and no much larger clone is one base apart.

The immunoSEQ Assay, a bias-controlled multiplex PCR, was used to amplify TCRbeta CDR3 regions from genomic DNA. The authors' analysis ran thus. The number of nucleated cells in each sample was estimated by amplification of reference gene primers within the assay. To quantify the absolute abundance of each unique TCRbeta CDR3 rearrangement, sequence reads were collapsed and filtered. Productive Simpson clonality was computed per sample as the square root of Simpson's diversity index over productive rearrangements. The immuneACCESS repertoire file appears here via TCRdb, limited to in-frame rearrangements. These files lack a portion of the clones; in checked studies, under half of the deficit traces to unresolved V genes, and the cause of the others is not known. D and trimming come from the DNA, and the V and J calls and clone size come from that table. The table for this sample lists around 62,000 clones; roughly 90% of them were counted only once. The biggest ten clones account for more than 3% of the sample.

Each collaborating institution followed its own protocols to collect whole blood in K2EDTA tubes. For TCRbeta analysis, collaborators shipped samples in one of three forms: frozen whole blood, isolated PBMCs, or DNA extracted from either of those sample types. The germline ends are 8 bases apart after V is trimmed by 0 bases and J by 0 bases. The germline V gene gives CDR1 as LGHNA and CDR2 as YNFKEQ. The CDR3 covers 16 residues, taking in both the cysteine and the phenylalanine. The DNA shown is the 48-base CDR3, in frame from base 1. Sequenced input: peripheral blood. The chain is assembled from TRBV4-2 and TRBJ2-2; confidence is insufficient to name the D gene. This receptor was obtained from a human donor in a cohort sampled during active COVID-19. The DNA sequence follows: TGTGCCAGCAGCCAAGAAATCCTCTCGAACACCGGGGAGCTGTTTTTT. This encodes CASSQEILSNTGELFF.